This T cell receptor beta chain is drawn from a study of blood T cell repertoires in COVID-19. Study as a whole: COVID-19 samples from acute and convalescent phases originated in the United States, Italy and Spain.

Recovered participants had two consecutive negative NP/OP PCR tests, healthcare professional clearance, or symptom resolution. Clones were read by immunoSEQ multiplex PCR, and TCRdb kept only the in-frame ones, dropping some. The table lists over 150,000 clones, approximately 85% of them singletons. CDR1 and CDR2 from the germline V gene are SGHAT and FQNNGV. The V end lost 0 bases, the J end lost 4 bases, and 6 bases lay between the germline ends. The CDR3 contains 13 residues. This TCR came from a man between 40 and 49 years old who had recovered from COVID-19. The genes are TRBV11-2 and TRBJ1-2; D not resolved. Specimen: PBMCs or T cells enriched from blood (not recorded which). The CDR3 here is CASSLDGSYGYTF. The DNA for the CDR3 is TGTGCCAGCAGCTTAGATGGGAGCTATGGCTACACCTTC.